Presented here are 17 T cell receptor beta chains from one specimen sequenced in a study of cytomegalovirus exposure and HLA in healthy donors. The PCR used 60 Vbeta and 13 Jbeta primers. Using immunoSEQ multiplex PCR, the repertoire was profiled, and TCRdb retains in-frame clones only, with some absent. In the table there are some 190,000 clones, around 84% of which are singletons. Sequencing was performed on PBMCs. These receptor sequences come from a boy aged 2 to 10 in good health and CMV-seronegative.

A note on this clone: In the same sample, other DNA sequences code for this CDR3. The CDR3 sequence is CASSRDRRNQPQHF. CDR3 in DNA: TGTGCCAGCAGTAGGGACAGACGCAATCAGCCCCAGCATTTT. This chain uses TRBV2 with TRBJ1-5, with TRBD1 matching over 7 bases. Looked up from germline, CDR1 is SNHLY and CDR2 is FYNNEI. V dropped 5 bases and J dropped 2; count of bases not matched to a gene: 3. CDR3 length equals 14 residues.

On this clone itself: Germline is not matched at one junction end, which may reflect a read error. CDR3 sequence (DNA): TGTTCCAGCAGCTTAGGACGGACTAGCGGGAGAATACTGGGCGAGCAGTACTTC. Protein sequence: CSSSLGRTSGRILGEQYF. The rearrangement links TRBV7-9 to TRBJ2-7, with 13 bases lining up with TRBD2. The germline V gene encodes CDR1 SEHNR and CDR2 FQNEAQ (reference sequence). This CDR3 is 18 amino acids long.

The J gene is TRBJ2-7, the V gene TRBV9; 7 positions agree with TRBD2. The germline V gene has CDR1 SGDLS and CDR2 YYNGEE. Trimming at V came to 3 bases and at J to 1 base, leaving 4 bases not matched to a gene. This CDR3 is 14 amino acids long. The CDR3 reads CASSASGRSYEQYF. As DNA, the CDR3 is TGTGCCAGCAGCGCTAGCGGAAGATCCTACGAGCAGTACTTC.

This clone was counted a few times. One end of the junction varies from germline; a read error may be responsible. This rearrangement joins TRBV7-9 to TRBJ1-2; no firm D call. The CDR3 covers 11 residues. Germline CDR1 SEHNR, CDR2 FQNEAQ (reference sequence). CDR3 nucleotides: TGTTCCAGCAGCTTGGAGGATGGCTACACCTTC. Its translation: CSSSLEDGYTF. The full variable domain, rest sourced from reference TRBV7-9 and TRBJ1-2, is DTGVSQNPRHKITKRGQNVTFRCDPISEHNRLYWYRQTLGQGPEFLTYFQNEAQLEKSRLLSDRFSAERPKGSFSTLEIQRTEQGDSAMYLCSSSLEDGYTFGSGTRLTVV.

The rearrangement uses TRBV7-6 and TRBJ2-7; 7 nucleotides agree with TRBD1. The CDR3 totals 15 residues. The germline gives CDR1 SGHVS, CDR2 FNYEAQ. V dropped 1 base and J dropped 2; count of bases not matched to a gene: 5. CDR3 region: CASSLDPGGTYEQYF. CDR3 bases: TGTGCCAGCAGCTTAGATCCAGGGGGTACCTACGAGCAGTACTTC.

This clone was detected a few times. The rearrangement uses TRBV19 and TRBJ1-5; 10 bases align to TRBD1. CDR1 and CDR2 (germline): LNHDA, SQIVND (reference sequence). The CDR3 length is 17 residues. V dropped 6 bases and J dropped 0; count of bases not matched to a gene: 8. The CDR3 bases are TGTGCCAGTAGGCTCAGGACAGGGGGAATTAGCAATCAGCCCCAGCATTTT. As protein: CASRLRTGGISNQPQHF.

This clone came up once. The rearrangement joins TRBV27 to TRBJ2-5; the D is unclear. The CDR3 has 17 residues. Germline-derived CDR1 and CDR2 are MNHEY and SMNVEV (reference sequence). Trimming pared 7 bases from V and 0 bases from J, leaving 21 bases between. The CDR3 spells CASMAKRERKYQETQYF. CDR3 nucleotide sequence: TGTGCCAGCATGGCCAAGCGAGAAAGAAAGTACCAAGAGACCCAGTACTTC.

The chain is built from TRBV11-3 and TRBJ2-2, with a tentative D call TRBD2 (6 bases). Looked up from germline, CDR1 is SGHNT and CDR2 is YENEEA. This CDR3 is 13 amino acids long. The V end lost 5 bases, the J end lost 8 bases, and 12 bases lay between the germline ends. The CDR3 here is CASSPDGGGELFF. The CDR3 DNA sequence: TGTGCCAGCAGCCCCGACGGGGGAGGGGAGCTGTTTTTT.

The CDR3 region is CASSQEGVAGGYNEQFF. DNA of the CDR3: TGCGCCAGCAGCCAAGAAGGGGTAGCGGGGGGGTACAATGAGCAGTTCTTC. The rearrangement links TRBV4-1 to TRBJ2-1; 11 bases match TRBD2. Trimming removed 0 bases from V and 4 bases from J; junction bases left unmatched: 5. Germline CDR1 and CDR2: MGHRA and YSYEKL. CDR3 length: 17 amino acids.

The chain is built from TRBV25-1 and TRBJ1-1, with D maybe TRBD1 (6 bases). With 7 bases removed from V and 4 bases from J, the gap between germline ends came to 25 bases. Germline V gene sequence: CDR1 MGHDK, CDR2 SYGVNS. This CDR3 is built from 17 residues. CDR3 nucleotides: TGTGCCAGCACCACGACAGGACACAATGCTCAGGTCACTGAAGCTTTCTTT. Encoded protein: CASTTTGHNAQVTEAFF.

V gene TRBV6-5 combines with J gene TRBJ1-6; 7 bases line up with TRBD1. Germline-derived CDR1 and CDR2 are MNHEY and SVGAGI. V trimming: 9 bases; J trimming: 7 bases; junction bases outside the gene matches: 9. The CDR3 is 14 amino acids. The CDR3 DNA reads as TGTGCCAGTGCCCCGGGACAGCGGAATTCACCCCTCCACTTT. Amino acids: CASAPGQRNSPLHF.

V is TRBV5-1 and J is TRBJ2-3; TRBD2 aligns across 10 bases. Germline V gives CDR1 SGHRS, CDR2 YFSETQ. The CDR3 spans 13 residues. Unmatched junction bases numbered 2, after V lost 4 bases and J lost 6 bases. The CDR3 DNA is TGCGCCAGCAGCCCGGGACTAGCGGATACGCAGTATTTT. Its protein product is CASSPGLADTQYF.

A single count supports this clone. The chain employs TRBV7-3 and TRBJ1-1; D possibly corresponds to TRBD1 (6 bases). V lost 2 bases, J lost 4 bases, and 17 bases lay in between. This CDR3 is 16 amino acids long. In germline, CDR1 is SGHTA, CDR2 FQGTGA. Here the CDR3 reads CASSLFTGKGITEAFF. CDR3 bases: TGTGCCAGCAGCTTATTTACAGGGAAAGGTATCACTGAAGCTTTCTTT.

This clone was seen a handful of times. The V gene is TRBV4-2, the J gene TRBJ2-1; 8 bases line up with TRBD2. This CDR3 region has 16 residues. V shed 4 bases, J shed 8 bases, and the junction held 13 bases outside the gene matches. Germline loops: CDR1 LGHNA, CDR2 YNFKEQ. CDR3 bases: TGTGCCAGCAGCCTCGCGCTAGGGCGGGAGGTAGATGAGCAGTTCTTC. Translation gives CASSLALGREVDEQFF.

The chain recombines TRBV28 with TRBJ1-1; 8 bases align to TRBD1. J lost 1 base, V lost 4 bases, and 2 bases had no gene match. This CDR3 is built from 14 residues. The V gene's germline CDR1 is MDHEN and CDR2 SYDVKM. The CDR3 protein is CASSSTGANTEAFF. The CDR3 DNA reads TGTGCCAGCAGTTCGACAGGGGCGAACACTGAAGCTTTCTTT.

The chain carries TRBV10-2 and TRBJ2-3; the match to TRBD2 covers 8 bases. Losses at the gene ends were 3 bases for V and 1 base for J; bases not matched to a gene: 3. The CDR3 runs to 15 residues. CDR1 and CDR2 from the germline V gene are WSHSY and SAAADI. The CDR3 coding sequence is TGCGCCAGCAGTGATGTTAGCGGGGGCACAGATACGCAGTATTTT. Translating it yields CASSDVSGGTDTQYF.

This clone appeared a few times. The gene calls are TRBV15 and TRBJ2-5, with 9 bases matching TRBD1. V dropped 5 bases and J dropped 4; count of bases not matched to a gene: 8. Germline values: CDR1 LNHNV, CDR2 YYDKDF (reference sequence). The CDR3 runs to 15 residues. In DNA, the CDR3 is TGTGCCACCAGCGGGAAACAGGGGGCGGCAGAGACCCAGTACTTC. This encodes CATSGKQGAAETQYF.